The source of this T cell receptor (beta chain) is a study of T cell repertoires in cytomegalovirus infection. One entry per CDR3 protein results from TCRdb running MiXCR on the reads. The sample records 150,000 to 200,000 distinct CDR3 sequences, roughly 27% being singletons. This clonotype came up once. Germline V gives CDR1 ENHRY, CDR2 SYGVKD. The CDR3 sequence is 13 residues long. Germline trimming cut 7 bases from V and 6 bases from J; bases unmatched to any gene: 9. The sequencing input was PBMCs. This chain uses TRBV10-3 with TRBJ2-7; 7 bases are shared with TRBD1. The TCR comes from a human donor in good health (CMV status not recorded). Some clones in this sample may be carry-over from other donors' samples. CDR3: CAINFDRASEQYF. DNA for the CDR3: TGTGCCATCAACTTCGACAGGGCGAGCGAGCAGTACTTC.